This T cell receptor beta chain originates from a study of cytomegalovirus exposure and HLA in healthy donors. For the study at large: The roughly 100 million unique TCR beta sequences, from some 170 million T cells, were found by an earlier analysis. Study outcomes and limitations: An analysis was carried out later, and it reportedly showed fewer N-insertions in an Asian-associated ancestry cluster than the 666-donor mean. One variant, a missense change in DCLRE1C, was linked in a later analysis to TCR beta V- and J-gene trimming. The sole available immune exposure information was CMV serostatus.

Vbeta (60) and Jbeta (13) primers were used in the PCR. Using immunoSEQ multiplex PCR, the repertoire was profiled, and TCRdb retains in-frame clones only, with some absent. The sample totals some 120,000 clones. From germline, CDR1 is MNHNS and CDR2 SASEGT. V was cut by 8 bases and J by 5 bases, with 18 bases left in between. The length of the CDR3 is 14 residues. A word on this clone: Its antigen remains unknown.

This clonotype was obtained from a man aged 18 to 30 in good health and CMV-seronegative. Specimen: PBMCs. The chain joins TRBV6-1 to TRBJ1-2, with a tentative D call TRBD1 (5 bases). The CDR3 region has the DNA TGTGCCAGCGCGCGCGGGGTCTGGGGGTATGGCTACACCTTC. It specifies CASARGVWGYGYTF.